Below are 13 T cell receptor beta chains sequenced from a single sample in a study of monozygotic twins with inflammatory bowel disease. Reprocessing the 5' RACE reads, TCRdb reports a single entry for every CDR3 protein and omits DNA. This sample carries approximately 330,000 distinct CDR3 sequences, with under 2.5% going to the ten biggest clones. Sequencing input: blood. These receptors originate from a human donor with ulcerative colitis or Crohn's disease, or a healthy co-twin of an affected twin (not recorded which).

J is TRBJ1-5 and V is TRBV19. Looked up from germline, CDR1 is LNHDA and CDR2 is SQIVND (reference sequence). The CDR3 totals 13 residues. CDR3 region: CASSWQNDQPQHF.

The V call is TRBV18, the J call TRBJ1-1; lacking DNA, the TRBD1 call made by TCRdb goes unchecked. CDR1 KGHSH and CDR2 LQKENI come from the germline V gene. The CDR3 sequence is 15 residues long. CDR3 in amino acids: CASSPGNGGNTEAFF.

The CDR3 protein is CASSSPGEVVKPQHF. The rearrangement links TRBV28 to TRBJ1-5; TCRdb selects TRBD1, and the lack of DNA leaves this call unchecked. Per germline, CDR1 MDHEN and CDR2 SYDVKM. This CDR3 has 15 residues.

The rearrangement links TRBV6-1 to TRBJ2-6; TCRdb selects TRBD1, and the lack of DNA leaves this call unchecked. Germline V gene sequence: CDR1 MNHNS, CDR2 SASEGT. This CDR3 region has 18 residues. The CDR3 here is CASSRRDSIMAGANVLTF.

The J gene is TRBJ2-1, the V gene TRBV19; lacking DNA, the TRBD2 call made by TCRdb goes unchecked. Germline lookup yields CDR1 LNHDA and CDR2 SQIVND (reference sequence). The CDR3 spans 14 residues. CDR3 loop: CASSIASGYNEQFF.

The gene calls are TRBV7-2 and TRBJ1-1; TCRdb lists TRBD1, though no DNA is available to test this call. The CDR3 runs to 16 residues. CDR1 is SGHTA and CDR2 is FQGNSA in the germline V gene. This chain's CDR3 is CASSLDPTGLNTEAFF.

The chain carries TRBV5-1 and TRBJ2-1; the TRBD2 assignment by TCRdb is unverifiable without DNA. The CDR3 has 16 residues. The germline V gene has CDR1 SGHRS and CDR2 YFSETQ. CDR3 in amino acids: CASSLPRGSRYNEQFF.

The chain joins TRBV28 to TRBJ2-5; the TCRdb D gene call, TRBD2, has no DNA to confirm it. The CDR3 runs to 16 residues. The germline gives CDR1 MDHEN, CDR2 SYDVKM. This chain's CDR3 is CASSSWGASVEETQYF.

The J gene is TRBJ2-2, the V gene TRBV4-1; checking the TCRdb D call of TRBD1 is not possible without DNA. This CDR3 is built from 16 residues. The germline V gene has CDR1 MGHRA and CDR2 YSYEKL. The CDR3 loop reads CASRGQGRGFTGELFF.

The chain recombines TRBV5-4 with TRBJ1-1. CDR1 and CDR2 from the germline V gene are SGHNT and YYREEE (reference sequence). This CDR3 has 12 residues. CDR3 amino acids: CASSSAWTEAFF.

This sequence joins TRBV5-1 and TRBJ1-1. Germline CDR1 and CDR2: SGHRS and YFSETQ. This CDR3 has 11 amino acids. CDR3 region: CASQSPNEAFF.

J is TRBJ2-7 and V is TRBV7-9; TCRdb proposes TRBD1, but this gene call is untestable without DNA. The CDR3 is 15 amino acids. Germline V gives CDR1 SEHNR, CDR2 FQNEAQ (reference sequence). The CDR3 sequence: CASSLDRTVTGEQYF.

The chain couples TRBV18 to TRBJ2-7. This CDR3 is 12 amino acids long. CDR1 KGHSH and CDR2 LQKENI come from the germline V gene. This CDR3 is CASSPSSYEQYF.